One sample yielded the 4 T cell receptor beta chains listed below, sequenced in a study of cytomegalovirus exposure and HLA in healthy donors. Vbeta (60) and Jbeta (13) primers were used in the PCR. The method was immunoSEQ multiplex PCR; TCRdb's version includes in-frame clones alone and lacks a portion of them. The sample lists around 200,000 clones; roughly four fifths were seen once. Sequenced material: PBMCs. The receptors derive from a man over 45 in good health and CMV-seronegative.

The chain employs TRBV25-1 and TRBJ1-3; the D is unclear. Deletions cut 5 bases from V and 3 bases from J, with 5 bases between. The CDR3 consists of 12 residues. From germline, CDR1 is MGHDK and CDR2 SYGVNS. CDR3 DNA sequence: TGTGCCAGCAGTCCCGTTGGAAACACCATATATTTT. Its protein is CASSPVGNTIYF.

The chain employs TRBV7-2 and TRBJ1-1; D call uncertain. V was cut by 3 bases and J by 0 bases, with 11 bases left in between. The germline gives CDR1 SGHTA, CDR2 FQGNSA. CDR3 length equals 15 residues. DNA of the CDR3: TGTGCCAGCAGCTTGGAGAGAATCATGAACACTGAAGCTTTCTTT. It is translated as CASSLERIMNTEAFF.

The V gene is TRBV7-2, the J gene TRBJ2-3; 7 nucleotides align to TRBD2. The CDR3 runs 12 residues. Per germline, CDR1 SGHTA and CDR2 FQGNSA. The V gene end was trimmed by 6 bases and the J gene end by 3 bases; junction bases not matched to a gene: 0. The CDR3 DNA sequence: TGTGCCAGCAGGCGGGGGACAGATACGCAGTATTTT. This sequence encodes CASRRGTDTQYF.

This clone was seen more than once but under ten times. The chain is built from TRBV6-5 and TRBJ2-7; maybe TRBD1 (5 bases). This CDR3 spans 15 amino acids. The V end lost 0 bases, the J end lost 5 bases, and 14 bases lay between the germline ends. Per the germline V gene, CDR1 is MNHEY and CDR2 is SVGAGI. This chain's CDR3 is CASSYSRPGQDEQYF. The CDR3, as DNA: TGTGCCAGCAGTTACTCGCGGCCAGGGCAAGACGAGCAGTACTTC.